The 29 T cell receptor beta chains below were found in one sample sequenced in a study of T cells expressing NK-cell markers. TCRdb reprocessed the 5' RACE reads and stores each CDR3 protein as one record, lacking DNA. This sample contains some 140,000 distinct CDR3 sequences. Sequences were obtained from blood T cells: a sorted CD56 or NKG2C T cell subset, CD4+ or CD8+ T cells, or bulk PBMC T cells (not recorded which). The receptors here all came from a woman aged 45-65 years in good health.

The chain is built from TRBV6-1 and TRBJ2-1. Germline assignment: CDR1 MNHNS and CDR2 SASEGT. The CDR3 runs 13 residues. This CDR3 reads CASSDLINNEQFF.

This chain links TRBV2 with TRBJ2-1; TCRdb calls TRBD1, which cannot be checked without DNA. CDR1 SNHLY and CDR2 FYNNEI come from the germline V gene. The CDR3 sequence is 17 residues long. The CDR3 spells CASSTPRGGGSYNEQFF.

The chain links TRBV10-3 to TRBJ1-5; TCRdb selects TRBD1, and the lack of DNA leaves this call unchecked. The CDR3 runs 17 residues. Germline CDR1 is ENHRY and CDR2 is SYGVKD. CDR3: CAISASLGTGGGQPQHF.

CDR3 region: CASSSRTGASEAGWYNEQFF. J is TRBJ2-1 and V is TRBV7-9; checking the TCRdb D call of TRBD1 is not possible without DNA. The CDR3 length is 20 residues. CDR1 is SEHNR, CDR2 FQNEAQ, per germline (reference sequence).

The genes are TRBV28 and TRBJ2-7. Germline loops: CDR1 MDHEN, CDR2 SYDVKM. The length of the CDR3 is 12 residues. The CDR3: CASSFVLYEQYF.

The genes are TRBV20-1 and TRBJ2-7. Germline CDR1 reads DFQATT; CDR2 reads SNEGSKA (reference sequence). The CDR3 runs to 15 residues. The CDR3 loop reads CSARVRTASSYEQYF.

V is TRBV9 and J is TRBJ2-7. Germline V gene lookup returns CDR1 SGDLS and CDR2 YYNGEE. The CDR3 loop spans 14 amino acids. The chain's CDR3 is CASSTGIRAYEQYF.

The chain's CDR3 is CASSETLWEVGTDTQYF. The V and J genes are TRBV6-1 and TRBJ2-3; the TCRdb call, TRBD2, lacks DNA for checking. This CDR3 is built from 17 residues. CDR1 and CDR2 (germline): MNHNS, SASEGT.

The chain couples TRBV15 to TRBJ2-6. The CDR3 covers 12 residues. The V gene's germline CDR1 is LNHNV and CDR2 YYDKDF (reference sequence). CDR3 in amino acids: CATQGGANVLTF.

The V call is TRBV28, the J call TRBJ2-3. The CDR3 is 14 residues long. Germline V gene sequence: CDR1 MDHEN, CDR2 SYDVKM. The CDR3 sequence is CASSLGHSTDTQYF.

The rearrangement uses TRBV7-9 and TRBJ2-6. This CDR3 is built from 11 residues. Per the germline V gene, CDR1 is SEHNR and CDR2 is FQNEAQ (reference sequence). The CDR3 protein is CASRGANVLTF.

The V gene is TRBV7-8, the J gene TRBJ2-6; without DNA, the TCRdb call of TRBD1 cannot be checked. Germline CDR1 reads SGHVS; CDR2 reads FQNEAQ. The CDR3 totals 15 residues. CDR3 loop: CASIQGAPGANVLTF. Complete variable domain (other parts from reference TRBV7-8 and TRBJ2-6): GAGVSQSPRYKVAKRGQDVALRCDPISGHVSLFWYQQALGQGPEFLTYFQNEAQLDKSGLPSDRFFAERPEGSVSTLKIQRTQQEDSAVYLCASIQGAPGANVLTFGAGSRLTVL.

This chain uses TRBV5-1 with TRBJ2-7. The CDR3 spans 12 residues. Germline CDR1 is SGHRS and CDR2 is YFSETQ. The CDR3: CASSSLNYEQYF.

The chain has TRBV2 and TRBJ1-5; the D call from TCRdb, TRBD1, cannot be confirmed without DNA. Germline CDR1 SNHLY, CDR2 FYNNEI. The CDR3 spans 15 residues. The CDR3 is CASRDRGVGNQPQHF.

This chain uses TRBV5-1 with TRBJ2-5; TCRdb lists TRBD1, though no DNA is available to test this call. CDR1 and CDR2 from the germline V gene are SGHRS and YFSETQ. The CDR3 covers 14 residues. The CDR3 protein is CASRTGSNQETQYF.

The J gene is TRBJ2-7, the V gene TRBV12-3 or TRBV12-4. CDR3 size: 13 residues. Here the CDR3 reads CASSTTGPYEQYF.

CDR3 amino acids: CASSQRGRAEELFF. The rearrangement joins TRBV4-1 to TRBJ2-2. Germline CDR1 and CDR2: MGHRA and YSYEKL. The CDR3 extends over 14 amino acids.

The rearrangement joins TRBV7-9 to TRBJ2-7; without DNA, the TCRdb call of TRBD1 cannot be checked. The CDR3 is 14 amino acids. The germline CDR1 and CDR2 sequences are SEHNR and FQNEAQ (reference sequence). CDR3 in amino acids: CASSSFWTGFEQYF.

The chain uses TRBV24-1 and TRBJ2-3; there is no DNA to check the TCRdb D call of TRBD1. The CDR3 consists of 11 residues. CDR1 is KGHDR, CDR2 SFDVKD, per germline. The CDR3 sequence: CATSFRGTQYF.

The chain's CDR3 is CASSLGSGGADGYTF. The chain couples TRBV7-9 to TRBJ1-2; TCRdb selects TRBD1, and the lack of DNA leaves this call unchecked. The CDR3 loop spans 15 amino acids. Germline lookup yields CDR1 SEHNR and CDR2 FQNEAQ (reference sequence).

This chain uses TRBV7-9 with TRBJ2-7; no DNA is available, so the TRBD2 call from TCRdb remains unchecked. Germline-derived CDR1 and CDR2 are SEHNR and FQNEAQ (reference sequence). This CDR3 is 13 amino acids long. CDR3 sequence: CASSPPMEREQYF.

The chain recombines TRBV6-6 with TRBJ1-2; TCRdb indicates TRBD1, and absent DNA this call remains unverified. Germline V gene data show CDR1 as MNHNY and CDR2 as SVGAGI (reference sequence). The CDR3 consists of 13 residues. CDR3 residues: CASSYGQGFGYTF.

The J gene is TRBJ1-1, the V gene TRBV20-1. The CDR3 runs to 13 residues. Per the germline V gene, CDR1 is DFQATT and CDR2 is SNEGSKA (reference sequence). The CDR3 sequence is CSVLPWGQTEAFF.

The chain links TRBV5-6 to TRBJ2-1. The CDR3 covers 17 residues. Germline V CDR1 and CDR2: SGHDT, YYEEEE. The CDR3 here is CASSVGTVLNSYNEQFF.

The chain has TRBV5-1 and TRBJ2-1; lacking DNA, the TRBD2 call made by TCRdb goes unchecked. Germline CDR1 is SGHRS and CDR2 is YFSETQ. This CDR3 has 15 residues. This CDR3 is CASSLAGDEYNEQFF.

The chain links TRBV6-6 to TRBJ2-3; no DNA is available, so the TRBD1 call from TCRdb remains unchecked. The CDR3 length is 13 residues. CDR1 and CDR2 from the germline V gene are MNHNY and SVGAGI (reference sequence). CDR3 sequence: CASSRDGTDTQYF.

The chain links TRBV7-9 to TRBJ2-1; no DNA is available, so the TRBD2 call from TCRdb remains unchecked. Germline V CDR1 and CDR2: SEHNR, FQNEAQ (reference sequence). This CDR3 has 14 residues. The CDR3 spells CASSSHSGTGEQFF.

The chain is built from TRBV29-1 and TRBJ1-1. The CDR3 is made up of 11 amino acids. Germline CDR1 is SQVTM and CDR2 is ANQGSEA. The CDR3 protein is CSVPTGTEAFF.

V and J are TRBV27 and TRBJ2-1; the D call of TRBD1 rests on TCRdb alone, since no DNA is present to check it. Germline V gene data show CDR1 as MNHEY and CDR2 as SMNVEV (reference sequence). The CDR3 spans 18 residues. CDR3 sequence reads: CASSLRGGTGGTYNEQFF.